This TCR beta chain was documented in a study of Graves' ophthalmopathy and Graves' hyperthyroidism. Regarding the study as a whole: Prediction of ophthalmopathy progression reached 70.59% sensitivity and 72% to 80% specificity.

CDR3 regions of TCR beta were amplified from RNA transcripts. HTBI-primed first-round RT-PCR preceded second-round multiplex PCR. TCRdb ran MiXCR on the multiplex PCR reads and lists one entry per CDR3 protein. Among approximately 700,000 distinct CDR3 sequences listed, roughly 39% were seen once. In this sample, this clonotype turned up many times. Its matching antigen is unknown. Germline V gene sequence: CDR1 DFQATT, CDR2 SNEGSKA (reference sequence). There are 13 residues in the CDR3. With 2 bases removed from V and 5 bases from J, the gap between germline ends came to 12 bases. This clonotype originated in an adult man with Graves' ophthalmopathy. This sequence joins TRBV20-1 and TRBJ2-5, with a weak D call TRBD1 (5 bases). Sequenced sample: peripheral blood. The CDR3 sequence: CSARPGSSETQYF. The CDR3 region has the DNA TGCAGTGCTAGACCAGGGTCCAGTGAGACCCAGTACTTC.